Listed below are T cell receptor beta chains from one sample, sequenced in a study of identical twins. MiXCR, run by TCRdb on the 5' RACE reads, gives a single entry per CDR3 protein. The table shows hundreds of thousands of distinct CDR3 sequences, with 7.5% occurring only once. These sequences were also reported in another study, on yellow fever vaccine responses in identical twins.

Sequencing was carried out using memory (CD45RO+) T cells sorted from blood. The receptor set was obtained from a woman aged 18-35 years in good health. Both conserved end residues are part of each CDR3. The D gene is left open where the match is weak. Some rows mark clone size as missing; the rest say once, few, many or name a class of expanded clone.

V gene: TRBV6-4; D gene: NA; J gene: TRBJ2-1; clone size: NA; CDR3 length: 14; CDR3 DNA: TGTGCCAGCAGTGCCGACCCCGGGGTTGCTGAGCAGTTCTTC; CDR3 protein: CASSADPGVAEQFF
V gene: TRBV12-3/TRBV12-4; D gene: NA; J gene: TRBJ2-5; clone size: few; CDR3 length: 11; CDR3 DNA: TGTGCCAGCAGTTTACTGGGGACCCAGTACTTC; CDR3 protein: CASSLLGTQYF
V gene: TRBV12-3/TRBV12-4; D gene: NA; J gene: TRBJ1-1; clone size: many; CDR3 length: 13; CDR3 DNA: TGTGCCAGCAGTAAGGACCGGAACACTGAAGCTTTCTTT; CDR3 protein: CASSKDRNTEAFF
V gene: TRBV3-1; D gene: NA; J gene: TRBJ1-2; clone size: many; CDR3 length: 13; CDR3 DNA: TGTGCCAGCAGCCAAGGCTGGGATGGTGGCTACACCTTC; CDR3 protein: CASSQGWDGGYTF
V gene: TRBV12-3/TRBV12-4; D gene: NA; J gene: TRBJ2-2; clone size: many; CDR3 length: 11; CDR3 DNA: TGTGCCAGCAGTTCCATCCGGGAGCTGTTTTTT; CDR3 protein: CASSSIRELFF
V gene: TRBV28; D gene: NA; J gene: TRBJ2-7; clone size: few; CDR3 length: 14; CDR3 DNA: TGTGCCAGCAGGCGGCTAGCAAGCACCTACGAGCAGTACTTC; CDR3 protein: CASRRLASTYEQYF
V gene: TRBV24-1; D gene: NA; J gene: TRBJ2-2; clone size: few; CDR3 length: 11; CDR3 DNA: TGTGCCACAGGACAGACCGGGGAGCTGTTTTTT; CDR3 protein: CATGQTGELFF
V gene: TRBV7-9; D gene: NA; J gene: TRBJ1-2; clone size: many; CDR3 length: 11; CDR3 DNA: TGTGCCAGCAGCCGACAAGGAGGCTACACCTTC; CDR3 protein: CASSRQGGYTF
V gene: TRBV29-1; D gene: TRBD2; J gene: TRBJ2-7; clone size: NA; CDR3 length: 14; CDR3 DNA: TGCAGCGTTGGAGTCGGGACTAGCGGGTATCAGCAGTACTTC; CDR3 protein: CSVGVGTSGYQQYF
V gene: TRBV6-4; D gene: NA; J gene: TRBJ2-3; clone size: few; CDR3 length: 13; CDR3 DNA: TGTGCCAGCAGCTTCGGCGGCACAGATACGCAGTATTTT; CDR3 protein: CASSFGGTDTQYF
V gene: TRBV12-3/TRBV12-4; D gene: NA; J gene: TRBJ1-5; clone size: few; CDR3 length: 13; CDR3 DNA: TGTGCCAGCAGTATTACTTGGGACCAGCCCCAGCATTTT; CDR3 protein: CASSITWDQPQHF
V gene: TRBV4-3; D gene: TRBD1; J gene: TRBJ2-7; clone size: NA; CDR3 length: 17; CDR3 DNA: TGCGCCAGCAGCCAAGGCTTAGGGGGCGGATCGACCTACGAGCAGTACTTC; CDR3 protein: CASSQGLGGGSTYEQYF
V gene: TRBV5-1; D gene: NA; J gene: TRBJ1-1; clone size: many; CDR3 length: 13; CDR3 DNA: TGCGCCAGCAGCTCACTTCTCCAGGGGGAAGCTTTCTTT; CDR3 protein: CASSSLLQGEAFF
V gene: TRBV7-2; D gene: TRBD2; J gene: TRBJ2-1; clone size: NA; CDR3 length: 16; CDR3 DNA: TGTGCCAGCAGCTTAGATAGCAGCGGGAGGCTACCTGAGCAGTTCTTC; CDR3 protein: CASSLDSSGRLPEQFF
V gene: TRBV14; D gene: TRBD1; J gene: TRBJ1-1; clone size: many; CDR3 length: 16; CDR3 DNA: TGTGCCAGCAGCCACACCGGGACAGGGACGAGGACTGAAGCTTTCTTT; CDR3 protein: CASSHTGTGTRTEAFF
V gene: TRBV15; D gene: TRBD1; J gene: TRBJ1-4; clone size: few; CDR3 length: 17; CDR3 DNA: TGTGCCACCAGCAGCCGGGACAGGGCGGGCGATAATGAAAAACTGTTTTTT; CDR3 protein: CATSSRDRAGDNEKLFF
V gene: TRBV6-2/TRBV6-3; D gene: NA; J gene: TRBJ2-3; clone size: many; CDR3 length: 12; CDR3 DNA: TGTGCCAGCAGTAGAGGGGAGGATACGCAGTATTTT; CDR3 protein: CASSRGEDTQYF
V gene: TRBV5-6; D gene: TRBD1; J gene: TRBJ1-2; clone size: NA; CDR3 length: 16; CDR3 DNA: TGTGCCAGCAGCTTGGCGGCCGGGACAGGCACAAATGGCTACACCTTC; CDR3 protein: CASSLAAGTGTNGYTF
V gene: TRBV7-9; D gene: TRBD2; J gene: TRBJ2-1; clone size: many; CDR3 length: 15; CDR3 DNA: TGTGCCAGCAGCTCTAGCGGGGGCTCCTACAATGAGCAGTTCTTC; CDR3 protein: CASSSSGGSYNEQFF
V gene: TRBV3-1; D gene: NA; J gene: TRBJ1-3; clone size: NA; CDR3 length: 16; CDR3 DNA: TGTGCCAGCAGCAAAGGGGGGGCCGACTCTGGAAACACCATATATTTT; CDR3 protein: CASSKGGADSGNTIYF
V gene: TRBV12-3/TRBV12-4; D gene: TRBD1; J gene: TRBJ2-5; clone size: NA; CDR3 length: 14; CDR3 DNA: TGTGCCAGCAGTGGACAGGGGGGCCAAGAGACCCAGTACTTC; CDR3 protein: CASSGQGGQETQYF
V gene: TRBV27; D gene: NA; J gene: TRBJ2-3; clone size: few; CDR3 length: 15; CDR3 DNA: TGTGCCAGCAGTTTAACGAGGGGTGGCACAGATACGCAGTATTTT; CDR3 protein: CASSLTRGGTDTQYF